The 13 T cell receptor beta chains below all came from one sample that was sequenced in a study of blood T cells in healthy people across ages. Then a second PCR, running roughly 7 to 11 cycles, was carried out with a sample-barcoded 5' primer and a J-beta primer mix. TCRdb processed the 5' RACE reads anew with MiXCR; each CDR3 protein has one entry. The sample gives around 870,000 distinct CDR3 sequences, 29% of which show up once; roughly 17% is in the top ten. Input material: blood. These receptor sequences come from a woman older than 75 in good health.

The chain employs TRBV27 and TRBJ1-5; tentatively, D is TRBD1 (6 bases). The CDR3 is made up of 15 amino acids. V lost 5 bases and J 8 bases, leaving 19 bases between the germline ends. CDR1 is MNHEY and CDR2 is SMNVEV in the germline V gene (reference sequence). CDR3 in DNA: TGTGCCAGCAGTGGGGGGCACGAGGGGGACGAGCCCCAGCATTTT. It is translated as CASSGGHEGDEPQHF.

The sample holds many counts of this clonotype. DNA of the CDR3: TGTGCCAGCACCCTGGCAATCAACACTGAAGCTTTCTTT. Translation: CASTLAINTEAFF. The chain combines TRBV12-3 or TRBV12-4 with TRBJ1-1; D remains ambiguous. The CDR3 runs 13 residues. V lost 7 bases to trimming and J lost 2 bases, with 11 bases between them.

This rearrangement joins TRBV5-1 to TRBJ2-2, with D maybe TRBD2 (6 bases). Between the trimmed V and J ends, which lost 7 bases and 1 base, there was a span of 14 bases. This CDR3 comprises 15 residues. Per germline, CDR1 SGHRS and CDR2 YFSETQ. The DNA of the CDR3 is TGCGCCAGCGCGCCGGGACTCCTGAACACCGGGGAGCTGTTTTTT. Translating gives CASAPGLLNTGELFF. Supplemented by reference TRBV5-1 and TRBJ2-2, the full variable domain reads KAGVTQTPRYLIKTRGQQVTLSCSPISGHRSVSWYQQTPGQGLQFLFEYFSETQRNKGNFPGRFSGRQFSNSRSEMNVSTLELGDSALYLCASAPGLLNTGELFFGEGSRLTVL.

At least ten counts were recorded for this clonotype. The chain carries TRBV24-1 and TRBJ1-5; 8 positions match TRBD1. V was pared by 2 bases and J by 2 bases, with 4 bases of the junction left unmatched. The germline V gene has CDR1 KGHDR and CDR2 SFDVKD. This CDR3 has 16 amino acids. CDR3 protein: CATSDSGQGGNQPQHF. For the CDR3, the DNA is TGTGCCACCAGTGATTCAGGACAGGGCGGCAATCAGCCCCAGCATTTT.

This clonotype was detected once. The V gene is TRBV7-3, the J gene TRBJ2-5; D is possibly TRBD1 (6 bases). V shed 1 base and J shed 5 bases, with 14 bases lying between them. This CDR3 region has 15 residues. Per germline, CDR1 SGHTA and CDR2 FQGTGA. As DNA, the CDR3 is TGTGCCAGCAGCTTAAGACCAGGGGCGAGGGAGACCCAGTACTTC. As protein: CASSLRPGARETQYF.

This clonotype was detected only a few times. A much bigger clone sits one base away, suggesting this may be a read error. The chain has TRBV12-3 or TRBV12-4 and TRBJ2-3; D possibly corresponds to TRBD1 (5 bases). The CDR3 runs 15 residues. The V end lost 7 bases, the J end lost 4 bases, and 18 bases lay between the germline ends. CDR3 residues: CASKQTDLSADTQYF. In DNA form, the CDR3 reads TGTGCCAGCAAACAGACAGACCTAAGCGCAGATACGCAGTATTTT.

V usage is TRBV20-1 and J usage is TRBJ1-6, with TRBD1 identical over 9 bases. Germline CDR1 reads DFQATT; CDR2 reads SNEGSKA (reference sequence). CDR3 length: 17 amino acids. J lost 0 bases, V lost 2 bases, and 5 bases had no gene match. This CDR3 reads CSARLDRGSSYNSPLHF. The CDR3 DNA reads TGCAGTGCTAGACTGGACAGGGGTAGCTCCTATAATTCACCCCTCCACTTT.

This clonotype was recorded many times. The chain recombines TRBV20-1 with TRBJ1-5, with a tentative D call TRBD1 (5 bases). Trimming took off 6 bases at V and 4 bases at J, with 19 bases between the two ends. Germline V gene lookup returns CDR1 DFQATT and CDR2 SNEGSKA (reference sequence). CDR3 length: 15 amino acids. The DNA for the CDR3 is TGCAGTGCCCGGAACCAGGGACGGGAAAATCAGCCCCAGCATTTT. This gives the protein CSARNQGRENQPQHF.

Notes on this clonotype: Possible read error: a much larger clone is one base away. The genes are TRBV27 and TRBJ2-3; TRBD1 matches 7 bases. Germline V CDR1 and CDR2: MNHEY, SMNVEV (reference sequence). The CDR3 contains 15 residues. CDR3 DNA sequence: TGTGCCAGCAGTTCGGGACAGTTTCTCACAGATATGCAGTATTTT. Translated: CASSSGQFLTDMQYF.

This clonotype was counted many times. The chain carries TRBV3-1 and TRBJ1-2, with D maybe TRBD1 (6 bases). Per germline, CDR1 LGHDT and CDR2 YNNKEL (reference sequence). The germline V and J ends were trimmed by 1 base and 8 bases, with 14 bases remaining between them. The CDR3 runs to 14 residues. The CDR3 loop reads CASSQVRGGSGYTF. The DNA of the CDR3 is TGTGCCAGCAGCCAAGTGAGGGGGGGAAGCGGCTACACCTTC.

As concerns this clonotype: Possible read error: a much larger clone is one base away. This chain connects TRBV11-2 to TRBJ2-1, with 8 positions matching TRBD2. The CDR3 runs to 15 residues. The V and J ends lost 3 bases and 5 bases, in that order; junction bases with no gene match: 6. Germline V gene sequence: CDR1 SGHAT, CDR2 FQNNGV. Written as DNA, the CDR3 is TGTGCCAGCAGCTTGAGTAAGCGGGGGAACAATGAGCAGTTCTTC. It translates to CASSLSKRGNNEQFF.

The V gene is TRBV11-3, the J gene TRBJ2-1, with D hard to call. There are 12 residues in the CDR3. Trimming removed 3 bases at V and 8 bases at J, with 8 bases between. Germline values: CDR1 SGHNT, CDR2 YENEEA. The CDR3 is CASSFIAYEQFF. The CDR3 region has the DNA TGTGCCAGCAGCTTCATAGCCTATGAGCAGTTCTTC.

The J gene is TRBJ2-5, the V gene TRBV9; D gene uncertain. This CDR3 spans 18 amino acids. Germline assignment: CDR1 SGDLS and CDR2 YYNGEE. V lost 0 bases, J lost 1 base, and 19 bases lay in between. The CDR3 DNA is TGTGCCAGCAGCGTAGCTACCGAACCAGCCTCCGGCCAAGAGACCCAGTACTTC. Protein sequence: CASSVATEPASGQETQYF.